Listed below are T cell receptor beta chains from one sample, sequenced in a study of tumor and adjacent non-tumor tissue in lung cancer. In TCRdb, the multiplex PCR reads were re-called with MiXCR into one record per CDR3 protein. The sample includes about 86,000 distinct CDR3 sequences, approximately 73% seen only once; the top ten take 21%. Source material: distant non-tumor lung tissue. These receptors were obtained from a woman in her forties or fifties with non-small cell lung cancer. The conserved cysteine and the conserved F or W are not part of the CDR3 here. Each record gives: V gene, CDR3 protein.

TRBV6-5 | ASITGLRAGELF
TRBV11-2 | ASSYGRPSYEQY
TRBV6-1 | ASSERGLGSYEQY
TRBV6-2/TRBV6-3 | ASSLAPYNGQI
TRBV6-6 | ASSQYMTAFGANVLT
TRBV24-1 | ATSSSTSGGYTDTQY
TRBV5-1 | ACRLEAGYGNQPQH
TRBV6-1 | ASSERDRVVYEQY
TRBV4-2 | ASSQYRRGIYEQY
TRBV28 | ASSLVRVTYEQY
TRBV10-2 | ANSESEVSRGSPLH
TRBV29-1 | SFTSGRAIHKQY
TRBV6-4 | ASSVRETNERF